Detailed here is one T cell receptor beta chain. Its antigen is not known. Assay used: immunoSEQ multiplex PCR; TCRdb lists only in-frame clones, some missing. The top ten clones hold 1.3% of a sample with about 100,000 clones, roughly nine tenths of them seen once. V trimming: 7 bases; J trimming: 10 bases; junction bases outside the gene matches: 12. The CDR3 runs to 13 residues. The sample originates from a study of T cell responses to AZD1222 COVID-19 vaccine. Points from the study as a whole: At study baseline, merely six AZD1222 recipients were seropositive. White British ancestry dominated among donors, who included more females, and clonal diversity was possibly underestimated. Sampling that yielded the repertoires occurred only after the peak T cell response.

The sample in question was peripheral blood, obtained on day 0 of AZD1222 vaccination. The sequence was obtained from an adult in good health. The chain combines TRBV12-3 or TRBV12-4 with TRBJ1-1; 7 bases match TRBD1. DNA of the CDR3: TGTGCCAGCACCCTGGGGGCAGGGGGTTTAGCTTTCTTT. Translated, it gives CASTLGAGGLAFF.